This T cell receptor beta chain was captured by sequencing in a study of shared clonotypes between healthy human individuals (dated by TCRdb to the early 2020s). The study in broad terms: The cohort comprised a couple of women and a few men aged 18 to 49 years. Per donor, leukapheresis produced somewhere between about 0.85 and 8.9 billion PBMCs. The study deeply sequenced blood TCR repertoires of five healthy adults to estimate repertoire size and the extent of clonotype sharing between individuals. To increase sequencing depth and limit assay-specific biases, TCR repertoire library preparation and sequencing were carried out by different laboratories using diverse techniques. For each donor, CD4 naive and CD4 memory were each run on three plates, CD8 naive on two plates, and CD8 memory on one plate. The research as a whole found: Because the study included only a small number of donors, the genetic and exposure-history diversity represented was limited. Compared with non-shared clonotypes, the clonotypes found in all four sorted-subset donors had higher generation probabilities. Naive subsets generally had larger estimated clonotype richness than memory subsets did. Even with the large sequencing depth, rarefaction of the sorted-subset datasets indicated that sequencing was incomplete. Only blood was sampled, and tissue TCR repertoires likely differ from those in blood. Pairwise subsampling led to the expectation that sequencing depth would affect the degree of clonotype sharing among donors. When a few donors were compared, the shared fraction of clonotypes was 5% to 6.5% for naive CD4, 3.5% to 4% for naive CD8, more than 2% for memory CD4, and roughly 0.43% for memory CD8.

The donors were healthy, HIV-negative adults with no recently reported acute infections or vaccinations. All donors were Caucasian adults living in Nashville, Tennessee, USA. CD4+ T cells were enriched by magnetic negative selection; naive cells were then positively selected on CD45RA, and the negative fraction formed the memory subset. After blood collection by leukapheresis, PBMCs were isolated using Ficoll-Histopaque density gradient centrifugation and then cryopreserved in the vapor phase of liquid nitrogen. Analytical flow cytometry was used to check the purity and quantity of every magnetically sorted T cell population. From each sorted fraction, genomic DNA was isolated and quantified by UV absorbance on a Nanodrop 2000c. Remarks on this clone: Its cognate antigen has yet to be identified. No quality values exist for individual bases; no much larger clone is one base distant.

Using the deep immunoSEQ assay, TCR CDR3 regions were amplified from genomic DNA by multiplex PCR. Extracted genomic DNA from each cell subset was spread evenly across all wells of several immunoSEQ 96-well plates, with each plate serving as a replicate. For sorted subsets, about 220 ng of genomic DNA, equivalent to 25,000 to 35,000 T cell genomes, went into each replicate PCR. Purified libraries were quantified with a Qubit 3.0 fluorometer, sized on a Bioanalyzer 2100, and re-quantified with the KAPA Library Quantification kit. Every immunoSEQ 96-well plate was sequenced on a dedicated single-read 150-cycle Illumina NextSeq 550 flow cell. Per the authors' processing: Because the immunoSEQ output held only junctional sequences and lacked quality scores, the filtering could not match the filtering applied to full-length reads. To assign V/J genes and CDR3, sequences were annotated using PyIR, a Python wrapper for IgBLAST v1.9, with IMGT germline references. Any read was removed if the V/J assignment was weak (E-value above 1e-6), the CDR3 was missing, or the read contained stop codons, out-of-frame junctions, or ambiguous translated residues. V3J clonotypes were defined as sequences sharing an identical inferred V gene, J gene, and CDR3 amino acid sequence. Percentage overlap between repertoires was computed as shared unique clonotypes divided by the size of the smaller repertoire. Three approaches were used to assess repertoire richness: RTK rarefaction, the Chao1 estimator, and Recon v2.1 estimates of unobserved clonotypes. Generation probabilities for all TCRbeta clonotypes obtained by the gDNA method from a few donors were computed using OLGA. This immuneACCESS table, as held by TCRdb, lists in-frame sequences with V and J called but not all clones. Of the missing ones, under half trace to an unresolved V gene in checked studies; the others have no known cause. That table gives V, J and clone size, and the DNA gave D and trimming. The sample table shows about 2.4 million clones, and approximately 94% are seen once. The ten largest clones take up about 0.39% of the sample.

Looking up the germline V gene (reference sequence) yields CDR1 MNHEY and CDR2 SMNVEV. The CDR3 sequence holds 15 residues, the cysteine and phenylalanine included. Only the CDR3 region is kept as DNA, spanning 45 bases read in frame from base 1. V sheds 3 bases and J sheds 2 bases, leaving 13 bases between their ends. The clonotype was recovered from a man younger than 30 in good health. Some clones in this sample may be carry-over from other donors' samples. In this chain, TRBV27 is recombined with TRBJ1-2; the D gene is possibly TRBD1, with 5 bases matching. Sequenced input: naive CD4+ T cells from PBMCs. The sample's cell subset or site label is to be understood as: CD45RA+ positively selected. The sequenced DNA is TGTGCCAGCAGTTTTACAGGACCAGGGAACTATGGCTACACCTTC. It is translated as CASSFTGPGNYGYTF.